Listed below are T cell receptor beta chains from one sample, sequenced in a study of cytomegalovirus exposure and HLA in healthy donors. TCRdb's table, derived via immunoSEQ multiplex PCR, lists solely in-frame clones and lacks some. This sample has some 89,000 clones, with 85% found just once. Source material: PBMCs. These receptors were collected from a man aged 35-49 years in good health and CMV-seropositive. Each CDR3 is given with its conserved first and last residue. D genes are given only for firm matches. A clone size is listed for some rows: how often the clone was seen (once, few, many), or a class if it is expanded.

D gene	J gene	clone size	V gene	CDR3 protein	CDR3 DNA
TRBD2	TRBJ2-7	.	TRBV7-6	CASSLESSGISYEQYF	TGTGCCAGCAGCTTAGAGAGTAGCGGGATATCCTACGAGCAGTACTTC
TRBD1	TRBJ2-7	.	TRBV2	CASSATGFDEQYF	TGTGCCAGCAGTGCGACAGGGTTCGACGAGCAGTACTTC
.	TRBJ2-4	.	TRBV29-1	CSVEVGPQNIQYF	TGCAGCGTTGAGGTGGGGCCCCAAAACATTCAGTACTTC
.	TRBJ2-3	.	TRBV9	CASSERGRTTDTQYF	TGTGCCAGCAGCGAGAGAGGGAGGACCACAGATACGCAGTATTTT
TRBD1	TRBJ1-5	.	TRBV19	CASSIAGQGHNQPQHF	TGTGCCAGTAGTATAGCGGGACAGGGGCACAATCAGCCCCAGCATTTT
TRBD1	TRBJ1-1	.	TRBV6-6	CASGQGAEAFF	TGTGCCAGCGGGCAGGGGGCTGAAGCTTTCTTT
.	TRBJ2-4	.	TRBV2	CASSEVSGASGNIQYF	TGTGCCAGCAGTGAGGTGTCAGGGGCTAGCGGAAACATTCAGTACTTC
.	TRBJ1-5	.	TRBV6-1	CAHGGREAYQPQHF	TGTGCCCATGGCGGGAGGGAGGCCTATCAGCCCCAGCATTTT
TRBD1	TRBJ2-5	.	TRBV4-1	CASSTDRLGETQYF	TGCGCCAGCAGCACGGACAGGTTGGGAGAGACCCAGTACTTC
.	TRBJ2-3	.	TRBV30	CAWSVVSGTDTQYF	TGTGCCTGGAGTGTTGTTAGCGGCACAGATACGCAGTATTTT
.	TRBJ1-2	.	TRBV5-1	CASSSPRQANYGYTF	TGCGCCAGCAGCTCTCCCCGACAGGCTAACTATGGCTACACCTTC
TRBD1	TRBJ2-1	.	TRBV4-1	CASSHTGQYNEQFF	TGCGCCAGCAGCCATACGGGACAGTACAATGAGCAGTTCTTC
TRBD2	TRBJ2-5	.	TRBV29-1	CSVSGSGGPQYF	TGCAGCGTTAGTGGCTCGGGGGGACCCCAGTACTTC
.	TRBJ1-2	.	TRBV7-2	CASSLRGGGKGYTF	TGTGCCAGCAGCTTGAGGGGGGGAGGGAAAGGCTACACCTTC
TRBD1	TRBJ2-1	few	TRBV29-1	CSATTGNEQFF	TGCAGCGCCACGACAGGGAATGAGCAGTTCTTC
TRBD1	TRBJ1-2	.	TRBV6-1	CASSGGQDWGSGYTF	TGTGCCAGCAGTGGGGGACAGGATTGGGGAAGCGGCTACACCTTC
.	TRBJ1-2	.	TRBV19	CASSIVAGNYGYTF	TGTGCCAGTAGTATAGTTGCGGGGAACTATGGCTACACCTTC
TRBD1	TRBJ2-1	.	TRBV11-2	CASSSTATGSLFF	TGTGCCAGCAGCTCGACCGCGACAGGGTCACTGTTCTTC
TRBD1	TRBJ2-4	.	TRBV6-1	CASSEAGTGVGGKNIQYF	TGTGCCAGCAGTGAAGCCGGGACAGGGGTCGGCGGCAAAAACATTCAGTACTTC
.	TRBJ2-2	once	TRBV5-1	CASKGTVNTGELFF	TGCGCCAGCAAAGGGACTGTGAACACCGGGGAGCTGTTTTTT
.	TRBJ1-5	.	TRBV6-1	CASSRQDTDQPQHF	TGTGCCAGCAGTCGACAGGACACGGATCAGCCCCAGCATTTT
TRBD2	TRBJ2-1	few	TRBV5-6	CASSLASRTSGIGEQFF	TGTGCCAGCAGCTTAGCTTCACGGACTAGCGGGATAGGTGAGCAGTTCTTC
TRBD2	TRBJ2-1	.	TRBV19	CASSWGGLAVNEQFF	TGTGCCAGTAGTTGGGGGGGACTAGCGGTCAATGAGCAGTTCTTC
.	TRBJ2-5	.	TRBV14	CASSLSGQIRETQYF	TGTGCCAGCAGCCTGTCAGGACAGATTCGAGAGACCCAGTACTTC
.	TRBJ2-5	.	TRBV15	CATSRDSYRQVREETQYF	TGTGCCACCAGCAGAGATAGTTACAGACAGGTCCGCGAAGAGACCCAGTACTTC
.	TRBJ2-7	.	TRBV4-1	CASSQVTDSYEQYF	TGCGCCAGCAGCCAAGTGACAGACTCCTACGAGCAGTACTTC
.	TRBJ1-5	.	TRBV7-9	CASSPGSGGNQPQHF	TGTGCCAGCAGCCCAGGGTCTGGGGGGAATCAGCCCCAGCATTTT
TRBD2	TRBJ2-2	.	TRBV6-1	CASSEGLAGVTGELFF	TGTGCCAGCAGTGAAGGACTAGCGGGAGTTACCGGGGAGCTGTTTTTT
.	TRBJ2-5	.	TRBV4-2	CASSQDGQGRETQYF	TGTGCCAGCAGCCAAGATGGGCAGGGAAGGGAGACCCAGTACTTC
TRBD1	TRBJ1-6	.	TRBV19	CARRQGPYNSPLHF	TGTGCCCGTCGACAGGGCCCATATAATTCACCCCTCCACTTT
.	TRBJ2-2	once	TRBV5-1	CASRPWLGQGGELFF	TGCGCCAGCAGGCCATGGCTGGGGCAGGGCGGGGAGCTGTTTTTT
.	TRBJ2-1	.	TRBV20-1	CSAPLAGLGFF	TGCAGTGCGCCCCTGGCAGGTCTGGGGTTCTTC
.	TRBJ1-1	few	TRBV6-6	CASSYRAIEAFF	TGTGCCAGCAGTTACCGAGCGATTGAAGCTTTCTTT
TRBD1	TRBJ2-7	.	TRBV7-8	CASSSPDRGLSYEQYF	TGTGCCAGCAGCTCCCCGGACAGGGGATTATCCTACGAGCAGTACTTC
.	TRBJ1-6	once	TRBV18	CASSLGQGDSPLHF	TGTGCCAGCTCACTCGGGCAAGGGGATTCACCCCTCCACTTT
.	TRBJ2-1	.	TRBV28	CASSSGTYNEQFF	TGTGCCAGCAGCTCCGGGACCTACAATGAGCAGTTCTTC
.	TRBJ2-5	.	TRBV9	CASSVSHGGKETQYF	TGTGCCAGCAGCGTATCCCACGGGGGAAAAGAAACCCAGTACTTC
.	TRBJ1-6	.	TRBV11-2	CASSFSGIDFSPLHF	TGTGCCAGCAGCTTTTCGGGAATAGATTTTTCACCCCTCCACTTT
.	TRBJ2-2	.	TRBV4-2	CASSQAGVNTGELFF	TGTGCCAGCAGCCAAGCAGGGGTGAACACCGGGGAGCTGTTTTTT
TRBD2	TRBJ2-5	.	TRBV10-1	CASSSGLARETQYF	TGCGCCAGCAGTTCTGGACTAGCGAGGGAGACCCAGTACTTC
TRBD1	TRBJ2-1	.	TRBV11-3	CASSLGQGTRTRGNEQFF	TGTGCCAGCAGCTTAGGACAGGGGACGAGAACAAGAGGCAATGAGCAGTTCTTC
TRBD1	TRBJ2-3	.	TRBV19	CASSPPGQTQYF	TGTGCCAGTAGTCCTCCGGGACAGACGCAGTATTTT
.	TRBJ2-1	few	TRBV5-4	CASSVTGTYNEQFF	TGTGCCAGCAGCGTCACAGGGACCTACAATGAGCAGTTCTTC
.	TRBJ2-2	.	TRBV5-6	CASSRTTGKTSTGELFF	TGTGCCAGCAGCCGAACTACAGGGAAGACGAGCACCGGGGAGCTGTTTTTT
TRBD1	TRBJ2-7	.	TRBV19	CASTPGTGAYEQYF	TGTGCCAGTACCCCCGGGACAGGGGCCTACGAGCAGTACTTC
.	TRBJ1-5	.	TRBV28	CASSGRYPQHF	TGTGCCAGCAGCGGTCGGTACCCGCAGCATTTT
TRBD1	TRBJ1-4	.	TRBV19	CASSRPGTGNEKLFF	TGTGCCAGTAGTCGACCCGGGACAGGAAATGAAAAACTGTTTTTT
TRBD1	TRBJ1-3	few	TRBV13	CASSTRGSSGNTIYF	TGTGCCAGCAGCACCAGGGGGAGCTCTGGAAACACCATATATTTT
.	TRBJ2-7	.	TRBV7-9	CASSLGPRDNSYEQYF	TGTGCCAGCAGCTTAGGGCCCCGGGACAACTCCTACGAGCAGTACTTC
.	TRBJ1-6	.	TRBV4-1	CASSQTTGLDSPLHF	TGCGCCAGCAGCCAAACAACAGGGCTGGATTCACCCCTCCACTTT
TRBD1	TRBJ2-5	few	TRBV29-1	CSVEGQGSGTQYF	TGCAGCGTTGAGGGACAGGGGTCTGGGACCCAGTACTTC